These T cell receptor beta chains were read from a single sample in a study of shared clonotypes between healthy human individuals. Using immunoSEQ multiplex PCR, the repertoire was profiled, and TCRdb retains in-frame clones only, with some absent. There are roughly 450,000 clones in the sample; about four fifths occur only once, and roughly 13% lies in the top ten. Sequenced sample: PBMCs. The receptors derive from a woman aged 35 to 49 in good health. Some clones in this sample may be carry-over from other donors' samples. CDR3s include the opening cysteine and the closing phenylalanine or tryptophan. D genes are given only for firm matches. Expanded clones are given a class, and other clones once, few, many or no size at all.

D	J	V	size	CDR3	DNA
-	TRBJ2-1	TRBV2	-	CASTADLNNEQFF	TGTGCCAGCACTGCGGACTTAAACAATGAGCAGTTCTTC
TRBD2	TRBJ2-7	TRBV27	many	CASSGWTSGRDSYEQYF	TGTGCCAGCAGTGGGTGGACTAGCGGGAGGGACTCCTACGAGCAGTACTTC
-	TRBJ1-4	TRBV27	-	CASSLNYATNEKLFF	TGTGCCAGCAGTTTGAACTACGCAACTAATGAAAAACTGTTTTTT
-	TRBJ2-2	TRBV25-1	-	CASSDQATQLNTGELFF	TGTGCCAGCAGTGATCAAGCCACCCAGTTGAACACCGGGGAGCTGTTTTTT
-	TRBJ1-1	TRBV5-6	-	CASSLAWGYGENTEAFF	TGTGCCAGCAGCTTGGCTTGGGGGTACGGGGAGAACACTGAAGCTTTCTTT
-	TRBJ1-5	TRBV5-1	-	CASSLGFADQPQHF	TGCGCCAGCAGCCTAGGGTTTGCGGATCAGCCCCAGCATTTT
TRBD1	TRBJ2-1	TRBV5-1	-	CASSSDRGSYNEQFF	TGCGCCAGCAGCTCCGACAGGGGATCCTACAATGAGCAGTTCTTC
-	TRBJ2-6	TRBV18	many	CASSPPSFSGANVLTF	TGTGCCAGCTCACCACCGTCCTTCTCTGGGGCCAACGTCCTGACTTTC
-	TRBJ2-5	TRBV7-2	-	CASSSDRAGEQYF	TGTGCCAGCAGCTCAGACAGGGCGGGGGAGCAGTACTTC
-	TRBJ2-5	TRBV7-9	-	CASKRSSGGEETQYF	TGTGCCAGCAAAAGGTCTTCGGGGGGCGAAGAGACCCAGTACTTC
-	TRBJ2-3	TRBV15	few	CATSRDGAEDYTDTQYF	TGTGCCACCAGCAGAGATGGCGCAGAGGATTACACAGATACGCAGTATTTT
-	TRBJ1-5	TRBV7-2	-	CASSDRRFFQPQHF	TGTGCCAGCAGCGACCGACGCTTTTTTCAGCCCCAGCATTTT
-	TRBJ2-7	TRBV28	-	CASSPQGYEQYF	TGTGCCAGCAGCCCGCAGGGGTACGAGCAGTACTTC
-	TRBJ1-5	TRBV7-2	many	CASSLDSGRGNQPQHF	TGTGCCAGCAGCTTAGATTCGGGGAGAGGCAATCAGCCCCAGCATTTT
TRBD2	TRBJ2-1	TRBV10-1	once	CASSYGLAGLDEQFF	TGCGCCAGCAGTTATGGACTAGCGGGATTGGATGAGCAGTTCTTC
-	TRBJ2-7	TRBV7-6	-	CASSPTDWKYEQYF	TGTGCCAGCAGCCCGACGGACTGGAAATACGAGCAGTACTTC
-	TRBJ1-1	TRBV14	-	CASSQDLGELMNTEAFF	TGTGCCAGCAGCCAAGATCTGGGGGAACTAATGAACACTGAAGCTTTCTTT
TRBD2	TRBJ2-7	TRBV7-2	once	CASTWTSGRYEQYF	TGTGCCAGCACCTGGACTAGCGGGAGATACGAGCAGTACTTC
-	TRBJ1-2	TRBV28	-	CASNPAGGAVVYGYTF	TGTGCCAGCAACCCAGCGGGGGGGGCTGTGGTTTATGGCTACACCTTC
-	TRBJ2-6	TRBV7-2	-	CASIPAGANVLTF	TGTGCCAGCATTCCTGCTGGGGCCAACGTCCTGACTTTC
TRBD1	TRBJ2-2	TRBV12-5	-	CASGLATGARIGELFF	TGTGCTAGTGGTCTAGCGACAGGGGCGAGGATCGGGGAGCTGTTTTTT
-	TRBJ2-1	TRBV28	-	CASSSHKGPNNEQFF	TGTGCCAGCAGCTCCCATAAGGGGCCAAACAATGAGCAGTTCTTC
TRBD1	TRBJ2-6	TRBV5-1	-	CASSLDRGLSGANVLTF	TGCGCCAGCAGCTTGGACAGGGGGCTCTCTGGGGCCAACGTCCTGACTTTC
-	TRBJ1-1	TRBV5-4	-	CASSSRGTAMNTEAFF	TGTGCCAGCAGCTCTCGGGGGACGGCGATGAACACTGAAGCTTTCTTT
-	TRBJ1-4	TRBV4-2	-	CASSPQPGDVEKLFF	TGTGCCAGCAGCCCCCAGCCAGGGGATGTTGAAAAACTGTTTTTT
-	TRBJ2-3	TRBV6-5	-	CASSLDQRTSTDTQYF	TGTGCCAGCAGTTTGGACCAACGGACTAGCACAGATACGCAGTATTTT
-	TRBJ2-1	TRBV10-2	-	CASSRGPRTEQFF	TGCGCCAGCAGTCGCGGGCCCCGGACCGAGCAGTTCTTC
TRBD1	TRBJ1-1	TRBV18	-	CASSTGARGPSEAFF	TGTGCCAGCTCGACCGGGGCCAGGGGGCCCTCTGAAGCTTTCTTT
-	TRBJ1-1	TRBV25-1	-	CASSLVGGEAFF	TGTGCCAGCAGTCTCGTGGGCGGTGAAGCTTTCTTT
TRBD2	TRBJ2-1	TRBV5-1	-	CASSLQYSGSGNEQFF	TGCGCCAGCAGCTTGCAATATAGCGGGAGCGGGAATGAGCAGTTCTTC
-	TRBJ2-2	TRBV30	once	CAWSMNLGTGELFF	TGTGCCTGGAGTATGAACCTCGGCACCGGGGAGCTGTTTTTT
TRBD1	TRBJ2-7	TRBV23-1	-	CASIPGTDNTLPPLREQYF	TGCGCCAGCATCCCCGGGACAGATAATACCCTACCCCCACTTAGAGAGCAGTACTTC
-	TRBJ2-3	TRBV4-1	-	CASSQVGLDSTDTQYF	TGCGCCAGCAGCCAAGTGGGACTCGATAGCACAGATACGCAGTATTTT
-	TRBJ1-5	TRBV28	-	CASSSTSQPQHF	TGTGCCAGCAGTTCGACTTCGCAGCCCCAGCATTTT
-	TRBJ2-3	TRBV9	-	CASSVAAGTSTDTQYF	TGTGCCAGCAGCGTAGCGGCCGGGACATCCACAGATACGCAGTATTTT
TRBD1	TRBJ2-3	TRBV18	-	CASSPKGGQVTDTQYF	TGTGCCAGCTCTCCGAAAGGGGGACAGGTAACAGATACGCAGTATTTT
-	TRBJ2-5	TRBV7-8	-	CASSLGWAKETQYF	TGTGCCAGCAGCTTAGGTTGGGCTAAAGAGACCCAGTACTTC
TRBD1	TRBJ2-2	TRBV2	-	CASSLQGAGELFF	TGTGCCAGCAGCCTACAGGGGGCCGGGGAGCTGTTTTTT
TRBD1	TRBJ2-3	TRBV7-9	-	CASNPWTGRTDTQYF	TGTGCCAGCAATCCATGGACAGGGAGGACAGATACGCAGTATTTT
TRBD2	TRBJ2-5	TRBV7-2	-	CASRQGLAGGQETQYF	TGTGCCAGCAGACAGGGACTAGCGGGAGGGCAAGAGACCCAGTACTTC
TRBD2	TRBJ2-7	TRBV5-1	-	CASSLGGGQYEQYF	TGCGCCAGCAGCCTCGGCGGGGGGCAATACGAGCAGTACTTC
TRBD2	TRBJ2-1	TRBV29-1	-	CSVVYSRLAGAFYNEQFF	TGCAGCGTTGTGTATTCGAGACTAGCGGGAGCCTTTTACAATGAGCAGTTCTTC
-	TRBJ2-7	TRBV28	-	CASSLTRAYEQYF	TGTGCCAGCAGTTTGACACGTGCCTACGAGCAGTACTTC
TRBD2	TRBJ2-1	TRBV28	-	CASRLAGPKDNEQFF	TGTGCCAGCAGGCTAGCGGGACCAAAAGACAATGAGCAGTTCTTC
-	TRBJ2-4	TRBV2	-	CASSGPTLNIQYF	TGTGCCAGCAGTGGGCCGACCCTAAACATTCAGTACTTC
-	TRBJ2-2	TRBV28	-	CASSFSSARELFF	TGTGCCAGCAGTTTTAGTTCAGCCCGGGAGCTGTTTTTT
TRBD1	TRBJ1-2	TRBV11-2	-	CASSFQGASGYTF	TGTGCCAGCAGCTTTCAGGGGGCGAGTGGCTACACCTTC
-	TRBJ2-5	TRBV19	-	CASSIVSGETQYF	TGTGCCAGTAGTATAGTGTCTGGAGAGACCCAGTACTTC
-	TRBJ2-3	TRBV19	-	CASSIESQGTDTQYF	TGTGCCAGTAGTATAGAGTCGCAGGGGACAGATACGCAGTATTTT
-	TRBJ2-1	TRBV7-2	-	CASSLALASANEQFF	TGTGCCAGCAGCTTAGCACTAGCCAGTGCGAATGAGCAGTTCTTC
TRBD2	TRBJ2-7	TRBV29-1	-	CSVGLAANYEQYF	TGCAGCGTTGGTCTAGCGGCGAACTACGAGCAGTACTTC
TRBD2	TRBJ2-1	TRBV5-4	-	CASSLGERETLF	TGTGCCAGCAGCTTGGGCGAGCGGGAGACGCTCTTC
-	TRBJ2-2	TRBV4-3	-	CASSQDWGAFNTGELFF	TGCGCCAGCAGCCAAGACTGGGGGGCATTTAACACCGGGGAGCTGTTTTTT
-	TRBJ1-5	TRBV5-1	-	CASSLEGELSNQPQHF	TGCGCCAGCAGCTTGGAGGGAGAACTTAGCAATCAGCCCCAGCATTTT
-	TRBJ1-1	TRBV5-4	-	CASSLDTGSEAFF	TGTGCCAGCAGCTTGGACACAGGGTCTGAAGCTTTCTTT
TRBD1	TRBJ2-3	TRBV28	-	CASSLVTGITDTQYF	TGTGCCAGCAGCCTCGTGACAGGGATAACAGATACGCAGTATTTT
TRBD2	TRBJ2-5	TRBV10-3	-	CAISKGLATGETQYF	TGTGCCATCAGTAAGGGACTAGCAACGGGAGAGACCCAGTACTTC
TRBD1	TRBJ2-2	TRBV4-1	-	CASSQDGQGAITGELFF	TGCGCCAGCAGCCAAGATGGGCAGGGGGCTATCACCGGGGAGCTGTTTTTT